This T cell receptor (beta chain) comes out of a study of identical twins. The J segment lost 0 bases and the V segment lost 6 bases, leaving 4 bases of the junction unmatched. The CDR3 spans 14 residues. Germline CDR1 DFQATT, CDR2 SNEGSKA (reference sequence). There are many counts of this clonotype. Its specificity is not known. A universal primer site was added by template switching, and unique molecular identifiers were carried by the cDNA. TCRdb called the 5' RACE reads again in MiXCR, with one record for every CDR3 protein. This sample yields 400,000 to 500,000 distinct CDR3 sequences, of which 15% to 20% are seen a single time; around 10% belongs to the top ten. In every case, the donor was a healthy Caucasian. Findings of the study overall: Abundant cord blood beta clonotypes carried fewer insertions; memory repertoires showed none. There was more out-of-frame TCR alpha sharing in monozygotic twins than models estimated.

The receptor's source is a man aged 45-65 years in good health. The chain recombines TRBV20-1 with TRBJ2-5; the match to TRBD1 covers 10 bases. The sequencing input was naive T cells sorted from blood. CDR3 residues: CSARDRGHQETQYF. CDR3 nucleotides: TGCAGTGCCCGGGACAGGGGCCACCAAGAGACCCAGTACTTC.